The present T cell receptor beta chain was sequenced within a study of early T cells in non-severe SARS-CoV-2 infection. Study as a whole: Unsorted whole-blood RNA was sequenced in bulk, leaving chains unpaired. Study-wide results and limits: Missing private and CD4 specificities, VDJdb matching favored anti-spike CD8 responses.

Each single cDNA molecule received a unique molecular identifier. TCRdb reprocessed the 5' RACE reads via MiXCR and lists one record per CDR3 protein. Of around 26,000 distinct CDR3 sequences listed, approximately 5.1% are singletons. This clonotype was seen many times. The antigen is not known. This CDR3 region has 12 residues. Trimming stripped 5 bases from V and 5 bases from J, with 9 bases between. From germline, CDR1 is SGHTA and CDR2 FQGNSA. The receptor's source is an adult who was a healthcare worker with PCR-confirmed SARS-CoV-2 infection or an uninfected control (not recorded which). The sample comprised whole blood. The chain uses TRBV7-2 and TRBJ2-5; no clear D. The CDR3 nucleotides read TGTGCCAGCAGCCTCTCTGGGGAGACCCAGTACTTC. Its translation is CASSLSGETQYF.